The 12 T cell receptor beta chains below all came from one sample that was sequenced in a study of blood T cells in healthy people across ages (dated by TCRdb to 2015 to 2017). Receptor libraries were prepared by 5' RACE. The sequencer was an Illumina HiSeq 2500. A second PCR of 7 to 11 cycles was run with a J-beta primer mix and a sample-barcoded 5' primer. In TCRdb, the public reads were trimmed at Q25 with fastp and aligned with MiXCR, with productive beta chains retained. Rows are unified per CDR3 protein, each entry keeping the most common DNA and genes. The sample table shows roughly 1.6 million distinct CDR3 sequences, and about 32% are seen once. Around 11% of the sample is taken by the ten largest. Sequences were obtained from blood. Receptor source: a woman aged 25 to 39 in good health.

This clonotype was recorded a few times. This chain uses TRBV12-3 or TRBV12-4 with TRBJ1-1; tentative D call: TRBD1 (5 bases). The CDR3 is 16 amino acids. Between the trimmed V and J ends, which lost 3 bases and 6 bases, there was a span of 20 bases. The CDR3 bases are TGTGCCAGCAGTTTTTTTCGCGACGTCAGGGACCCTGAAGCTTTCTTT. It yields the protein CASSFFRDVRDPEAFF.

This clonotype was counted only a few times. The J gene is TRBJ2-7, the V gene TRBV4-1; 10 bases fit TRBD1. Germline V gene lookup returns CDR1 MGHRA and CDR2 YSYEKL. The CDR3 is 17 amino acids. V lost 1 base, J lost 3 bases, and 9 bases stayed unmatched. In DNA, the CDR3 is TGCGCCAGCAGCCAAGGAAAGTCGGGACAGGGGTTCTACGAGCAGTACTTC. This gives the protein CASSQGKSGQGFYEQYF.

J is TRBJ2-3 and V is TRBV20-1; D may be TRBD1 (6 bases). Germline V gene data show CDR1 as DFQATT and CDR2 as SNEGSKA (reference sequence). The CDR3 sequence is 14 residues long. Trimming stripped 4 bases from V and 4 bases from J, with 15 bases between. CDR3 in DNA: TGCAGTGCTACCCGCCAGGGGATTGCAGATACGCAGTATTTT. Encoded protein: CSATRQGIADTQYF.

V and J are TRBV2 and TRBJ1-5; tentative D call: TRBD1 (6 bases). The ends were cut back, 6 bases at V and 2 bases at J, with 14 bases in the middle. The CDR3 has 15 residues. Germline V lookup: CDR1 SNHLY, CDR2 FYNNEI. CDR3 sequence (DNA): TGTGCCAGCAGAGCTGACAGGCTGGGCAATCAGCCCCAGCATTTT. Residues: CASRADRLGNQPQHF.

The V call is TRBV2, the J call TRBJ2-3, with 7 bases fitting TRBD2. The trim removed 4 bases at V and 4 bases at J, leaving 8 bases unmatched. The CDR3 runs 15 residues. The germline gives CDR1 SNHLY, CDR2 FYNNEI. This CDR3 is CASSVSSGRADTQYF. The CDR3 coding sequence is TGTGCCAGCAGTGTGTCTAGCGGAAGGGCAGATACGCAGTATTTT.

The chain is built from TRBV2 and TRBJ2-1, with no clear D. V was clipped by 2 bases and J by 10 bases, with 12 bases between them. The CDR3 is 13 amino acids. Germline values: CDR1 SNHLY, CDR2 FYNNEI. CDR3 sequence: CASSERSGREQFF. The CDR3 DNA follows: TGTGCCAGCAGTGAAAGGTCAGGCAGAGAGCAGTTCTTC.

This chain joins TRBV7-6 and TRBJ2-1; either TRBD1 or TRBD2 may supply D (5 bases each). Germline V gives CDR1 SGHVS, CDR2 FNYEAQ. This CDR3 has 16 amino acids. The V end lost 5 bases, the J end lost 9 bases, and 23 bases lay between the germline ends. The CDR3 coding sequence is TGTGCCAGCAGCCTTCAAGTGTCTACCGGGGCGAGTGAGCAGTTCTTC. Amino acids: CASSLQVSTGASEQFF.

This clonotype appeared once. V usage is TRBV6-1 and J usage is TRBJ1-1, with D unresolved. Germline V CDR1 and CDR2: MNHNS, SASEGT. V was pared by 8 bases and J by 3 bases, with 7 bases between. The CDR3 covers 11 residues. This CDR3 is CASEGYTEAFF. The DNA of the CDR3 is TGTGCCAGCGAGGGATACACTGAAGCTTTCTTT.

This clonotype has a single count. V and J are TRBV20-1 and TRBJ1-2, with 10 bases matching TRBD1. Germline V gene data show CDR1 as DFQATT and CDR2 as SNEGSKA (reference sequence). The trim removed 5 bases at V and 8 bases at J, leaving 8 bases unmatched. The CDR3 has 13 residues. CDR3 nucleotides: TGCAGTGCTCCGAAGACAGGGGGCAAGGGCTACACCTTC. This encodes CSAPKTGGKGYTF.

To note about this clonotype: One end of the junction is discordant with germline, which a read error may explain. The V gene is TRBV5-1, the J gene TRBJ2-1, with 7 bases matching TRBD1. CDR1 is SGHRS, CDR2 YFSETQ, per germline. CDR3 length equals 15 residues. For the CDR3, the DNA is TGCACCAGCAGCTTGGGTAGTGACAGGGCAAATGAGCAGTTCTTC. This sequence encodes CTSSLGSDRANEQFF.

J is TRBJ2-7 and V is TRBV5-1; D is undetermined. The CDR3 is made up of 14 amino acids. V lost 1 base to trimming and J lost 3 bases, with 11 bases between them. The germline CDR1 and CDR2 sequences are SGHRS and YFSETQ. The CDR3 loop reads CASSLIPAFYEQYF. In DNA, the CDR3 is TGCGCCAGCAGCTTGATCCCGGCCTTCTACGAGCAGTACTTC.

The J gene is TRBJ2-3, the V gene TRBV5-1; D ambiguous. V lost 5 bases to trimming and J lost 0 bases, with 7 bases between them. CDR3 length equals 13 residues. Germline V lookup: CDR1 SGHRS, CDR2 YFSETQ. The chain's CDR3 is CASRQASTDTQYF. The CDR3 DNA reads TGCGCCAGCAGGCAGGCTAGCACAGATACGCAGTATTTT.